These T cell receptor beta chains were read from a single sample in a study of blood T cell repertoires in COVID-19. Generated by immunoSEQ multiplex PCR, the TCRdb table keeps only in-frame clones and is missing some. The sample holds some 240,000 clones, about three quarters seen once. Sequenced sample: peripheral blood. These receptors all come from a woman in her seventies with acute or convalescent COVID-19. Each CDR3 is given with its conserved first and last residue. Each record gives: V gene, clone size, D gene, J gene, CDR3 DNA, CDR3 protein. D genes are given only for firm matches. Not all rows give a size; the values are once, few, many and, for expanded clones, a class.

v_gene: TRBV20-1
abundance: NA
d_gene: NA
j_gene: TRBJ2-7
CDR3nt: TGCAGTGCCGCGCAGGGAAACGAGCAGTACTTC
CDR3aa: CSAAQGNEQYF

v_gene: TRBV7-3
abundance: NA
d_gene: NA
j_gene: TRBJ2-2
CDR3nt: TGTGCCAGCAGCCACCGCGAAGCCGGGGAGCTGTTTTTT
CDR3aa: CASSHREAGELFF

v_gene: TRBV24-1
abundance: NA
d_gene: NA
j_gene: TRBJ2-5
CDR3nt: TGTGCCACCAGACAGAACAGAAGGGGTCGGAACCAAGAGACCCAGTACTTC
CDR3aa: CATRQNRRGRNQETQYF

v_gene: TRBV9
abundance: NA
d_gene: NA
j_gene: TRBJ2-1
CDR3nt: TGTGCCAGCAGCGTAACAAACAAAAGGACATTAAGCTCCTACAATGAGCAGTTCTTC
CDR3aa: CASSVTNKRTLSSYNEQFF

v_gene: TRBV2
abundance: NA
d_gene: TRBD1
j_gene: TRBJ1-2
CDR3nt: TGTGCCAGCAGTTCAGGGGGTACTTACTATGGCTACACCTTC
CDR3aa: CASSSGGTYYGYTF

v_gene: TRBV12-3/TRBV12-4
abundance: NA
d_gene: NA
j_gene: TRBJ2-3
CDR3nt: TGTGCCAGCAGTTATCAGGCAGGTAATACGCAGTATTTT
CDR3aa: CASSYQAGNTQYF

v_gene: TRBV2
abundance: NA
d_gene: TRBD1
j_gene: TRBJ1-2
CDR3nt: TGTGCCAGCAGTGAAGGGCAGGGGGACTATGGCTACACCTTC
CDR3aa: CASSEGQGDYGYTF

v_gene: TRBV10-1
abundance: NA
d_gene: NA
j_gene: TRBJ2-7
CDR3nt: TGCGCCAGCAAACATAAGAGGTACGAGCAGTACTTC
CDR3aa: CASKHKRYEQYF

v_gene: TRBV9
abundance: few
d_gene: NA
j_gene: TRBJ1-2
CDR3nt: TGTGCCAGCAGCGTGGCGGGTCCTTCTAACTATGGCTACACCTTC
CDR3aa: CASSVAGPSNYGYTF

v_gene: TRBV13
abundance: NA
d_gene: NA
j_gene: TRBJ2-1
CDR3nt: TGTGCCAGCAGCTTAGGGCGGGGGCACTCCTACAATGAGCAGTTCTTC
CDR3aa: CASSLGRGHSYNEQFF

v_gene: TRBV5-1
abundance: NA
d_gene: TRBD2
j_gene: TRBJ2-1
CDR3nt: TGCGCCAGCAGTTTCAGCCCGCTACTAGCGGGGGGAAACAATGAGCAGTTCTTC
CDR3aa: CASSFSPLLAGGNNEQFF

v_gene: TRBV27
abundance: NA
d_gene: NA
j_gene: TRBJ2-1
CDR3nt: TGTGCCAGCACGCCCCCTGGGGGGGCTTGGGGGATGAATGAGCAGTTCTTC
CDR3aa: CASTPPGGAWGMNEQFF

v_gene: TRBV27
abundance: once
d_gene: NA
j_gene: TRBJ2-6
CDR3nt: TGTGCCAGCAGTTTAACAGGGTTTGGGGCCAACGTCCTGACTTTC
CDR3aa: CASSLTGFGANVLTF

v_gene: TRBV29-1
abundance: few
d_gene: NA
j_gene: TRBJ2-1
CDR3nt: TGCAGCGTAGCGGCGGATACGAGGAATGAGCAGTTCTTC
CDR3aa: CSVAADTRNEQFF

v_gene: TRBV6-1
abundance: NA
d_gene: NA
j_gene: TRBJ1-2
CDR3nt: TGTGCCAGCAGTGACACAGTAGGCGGCTACACCTTC
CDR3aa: CASSDTVGGYTF

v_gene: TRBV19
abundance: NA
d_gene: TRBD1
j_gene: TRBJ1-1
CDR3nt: TGTGCCAGTAGGAGAGGACAGGGAAAGAACACTGAAGCTTTCTTT
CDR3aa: CASRRGQGKNTEAFF

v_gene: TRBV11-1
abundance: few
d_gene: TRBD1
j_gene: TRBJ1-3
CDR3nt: TGTGCCAGCAGCTTGGGACAGGGGTTCTCTGGAAACACCATATATTTT
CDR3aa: CASSLGQGFSGNTIYF

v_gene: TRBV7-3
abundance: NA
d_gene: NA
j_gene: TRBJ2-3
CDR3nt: TGTGCCAGCAGCTTAATCCCCATGGATACGCAGTATTTT
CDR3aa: CASSLIPMDTQYF

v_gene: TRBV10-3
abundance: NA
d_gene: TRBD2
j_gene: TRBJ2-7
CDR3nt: TGTGCCATCAGGGCCGAACCGGGACTAGCGGGGGTCTCCTACGAGCAGTACTTC
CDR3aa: CAIRAEPGLAGVSYEQYF

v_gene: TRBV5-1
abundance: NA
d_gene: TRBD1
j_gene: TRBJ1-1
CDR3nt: TGCGCCAGCAGCCAATCCGGGACAGGGGTGACTGAAGCTTTCTTT
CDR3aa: CASSQSGTGVTEAFF

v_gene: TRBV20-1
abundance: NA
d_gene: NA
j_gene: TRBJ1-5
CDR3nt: TGCAGTGCTAGTCCGGGTGGCAATCAGCCCCAGCATTTT
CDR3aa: CSASPGGNQPQHF

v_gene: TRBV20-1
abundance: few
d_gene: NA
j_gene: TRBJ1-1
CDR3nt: TGCAGTGGAGCGGCGAACACTGAAGCTTTCTTT
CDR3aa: CSGAANTEAFF

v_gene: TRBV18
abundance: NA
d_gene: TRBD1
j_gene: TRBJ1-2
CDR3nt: TGTGCCAGCTCACAGGAGACAGGGCAGGATGGCTACACCTTC
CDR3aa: CASSQETGQDGYTF

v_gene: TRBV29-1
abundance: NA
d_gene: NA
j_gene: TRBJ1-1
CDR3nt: TGCAGCGTCGGTCAGAACAGAGAAAACACTGAAGCTTTCTTT
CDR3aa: CSVGQNRENTEAFF

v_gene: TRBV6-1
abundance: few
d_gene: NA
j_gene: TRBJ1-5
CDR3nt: TGTGCCAGCAGTGAACAGGGAACCCAGCATTTT
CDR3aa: CASSEQGTQHF

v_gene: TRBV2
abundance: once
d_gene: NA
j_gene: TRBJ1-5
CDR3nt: TGTGCCAGCAGTGAAGAGGAGGGTAGAGGTCAGCCCCAGCATTTT
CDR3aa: CASSEEEGRGQPQHF

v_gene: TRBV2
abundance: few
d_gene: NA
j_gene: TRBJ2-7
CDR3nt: TGTGCCAGCAAGGGAGGGGGCTACGAGCAGTACTTC
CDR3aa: CASKGGGYEQYF

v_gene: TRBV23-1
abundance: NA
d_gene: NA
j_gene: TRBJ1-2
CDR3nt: TGCGCCAGCAGTTTCAAGCGGACAGCCGATCTTACCGGGACAGGCTACACCTTC
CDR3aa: CASSFKRTADLTGTGYTF

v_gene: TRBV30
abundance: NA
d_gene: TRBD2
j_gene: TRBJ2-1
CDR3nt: TGTGCCTGGACCGGAGGGGGTCTAGCGGGGGGTCGGTCCTACAATGAGCAGTTCTTC
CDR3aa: CAWTGGGLAGGRSYNEQFF

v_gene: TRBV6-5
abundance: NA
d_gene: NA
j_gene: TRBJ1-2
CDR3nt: TGTGCCAGCAGTTACTCGGGGAGTTCAAACTATGGCTACACCTTC
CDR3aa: CASSYSGSSNYGYTF

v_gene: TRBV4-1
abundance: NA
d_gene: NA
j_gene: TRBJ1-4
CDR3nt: TGCGCCAGCAGCCAGGGCAAGGGGCCAGCTAATGAAAAACTGTTTTTT
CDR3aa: CASSQGKGPANEKLFF

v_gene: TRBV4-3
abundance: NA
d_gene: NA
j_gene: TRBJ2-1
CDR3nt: TGCGCCAGCAGCCAAGCGTCTTCCGGGGGAGTAGATGAGCAGTTCTTC
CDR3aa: CASSQASSGGVDEQFF

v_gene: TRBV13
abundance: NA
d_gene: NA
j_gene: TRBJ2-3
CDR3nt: TGTGCCAGCAGCTTAGGCGTTACCCCGGGGGCAGATACGCAGTATTTT
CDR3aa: CASSLGVTPGADTQYF

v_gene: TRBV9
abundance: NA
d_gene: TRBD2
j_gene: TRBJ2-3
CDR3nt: TGTGCCAGCAGCTCCCGACTAGCTACAGATACGCAGTATTTT
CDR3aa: CASSSRLATDTQYF

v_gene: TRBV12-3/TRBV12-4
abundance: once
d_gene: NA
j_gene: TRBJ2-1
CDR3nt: TGTGCCAGCAGTTTCTGGCGGGCGGGTGAGCAGTTCTTC
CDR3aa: CASSFWRAGEQFF

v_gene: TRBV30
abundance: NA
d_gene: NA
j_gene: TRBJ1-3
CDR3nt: TGTGCCTGGCGGACAGATGGAAACACCATATATTTT
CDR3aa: CAWRTDGNTIYF

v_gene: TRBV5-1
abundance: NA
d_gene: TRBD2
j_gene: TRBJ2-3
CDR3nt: TGCGCCAGCAGCCCGGGGGGGACAGATACGCAGTATTTT
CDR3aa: CASSPGGTDTQYF

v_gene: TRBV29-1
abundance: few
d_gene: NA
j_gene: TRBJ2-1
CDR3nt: TGCAGCGCCCATGGCGGGGTTAACAATGAGCAGTTCTTC
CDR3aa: CSAHGGVNNEQFF

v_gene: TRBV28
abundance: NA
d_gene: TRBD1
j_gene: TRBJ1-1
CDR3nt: TGTGCCAGCAGTTTGTCAGGGGGCGCCCCTGAAGCTTTCTTT
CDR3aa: CASSLSGGAPEAFF

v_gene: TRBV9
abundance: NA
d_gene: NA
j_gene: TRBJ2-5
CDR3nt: TGTGCCAGCAGCGTAGCTGGGGCGGAGACCCAGTACTTC
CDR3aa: CASSVAGAETQYF

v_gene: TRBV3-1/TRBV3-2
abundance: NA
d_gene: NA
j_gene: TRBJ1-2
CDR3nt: TGTGCCAGCAGCCAAGATAAGGGGTTCTATGGCTACACCTTC
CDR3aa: CASSQDKGFYGYTF

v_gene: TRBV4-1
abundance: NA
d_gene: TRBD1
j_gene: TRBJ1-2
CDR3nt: TGCGCCAGCAGCCAAGAACCGGACAGGGCGAACTATGGCTACACCTTC
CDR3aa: CASSQEPDRANYGYTF

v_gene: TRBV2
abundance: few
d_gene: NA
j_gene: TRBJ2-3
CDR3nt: TGTGCCAGCAGTGAGGCGAGGCGGACAGATACGCAGTATTTT
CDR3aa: CASSEARRTDTQYF

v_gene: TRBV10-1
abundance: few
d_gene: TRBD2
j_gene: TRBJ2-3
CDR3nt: TGCGCCAGCGGCGGGGGGGCCGTCGATACGCAGTATTTT
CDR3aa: CASGGGAVDTQYF

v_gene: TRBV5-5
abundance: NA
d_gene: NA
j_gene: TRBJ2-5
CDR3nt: TGTGCCAGCAGCTCCGGGGAGACCCAGTACTTC
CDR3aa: CASSSGETQYF

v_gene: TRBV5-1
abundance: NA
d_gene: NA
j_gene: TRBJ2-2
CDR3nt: TGCGCCAGCAGCCCCGGCGGCGGGGGCCTCACCGGGGAGCTGTTTTTT
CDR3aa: CASSPGGGGLTGELFF

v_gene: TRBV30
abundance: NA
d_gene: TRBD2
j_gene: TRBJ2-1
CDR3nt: TGTGCCTGGACCCAAGCGGGGGGTACGTATGAGCAGTTCTTC
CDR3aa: CAWTQAGGTYEQFF

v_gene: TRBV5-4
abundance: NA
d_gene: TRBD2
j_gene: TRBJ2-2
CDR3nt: TGTGCCAGCAGCTTGCACGGCGGGGGGAAAGGATCGACCGGGGAGCTGTTTTTT
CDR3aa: CASSLHGGGKGSTGELFF

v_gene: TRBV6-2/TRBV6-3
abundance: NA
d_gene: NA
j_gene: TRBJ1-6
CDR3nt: TGTGCCAGCAGTTACACGGGGGACTCACCCCTCCACTTT
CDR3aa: CASSYTGDSPLHF

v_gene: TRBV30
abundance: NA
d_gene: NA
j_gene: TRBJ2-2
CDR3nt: TGTGCCTGGAGAAGGACCCAGGGGGGCGGGGAGCTGTTTTTT
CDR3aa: CAWRRTQGGGELFF

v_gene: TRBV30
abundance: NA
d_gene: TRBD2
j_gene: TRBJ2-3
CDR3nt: TGTGCCTGGGCCGGGGAGCGGGGGGGGGCAGATACGCAGTATTTT
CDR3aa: CAWAGERGGADTQYF

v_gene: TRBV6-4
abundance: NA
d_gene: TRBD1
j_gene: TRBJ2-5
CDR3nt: TGTGCCAGCAGTGATTACGAGGGGGCGATTTTGGGAGAGACCCAGTACTTC
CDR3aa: CASSDYEGAILGETQYF

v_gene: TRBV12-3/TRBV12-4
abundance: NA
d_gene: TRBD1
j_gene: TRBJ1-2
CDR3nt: TGTGCCTCATCCGGGGACAGGTTCTATGGCTACACCTTC
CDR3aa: CASSGDRFYGYTF

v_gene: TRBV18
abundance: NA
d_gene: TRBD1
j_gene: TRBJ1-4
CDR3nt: TGTGCCAGCTCACCTTGGACAGGAAATGAAAAACTGTTTTTT
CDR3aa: CASSPWTGNEKLFF

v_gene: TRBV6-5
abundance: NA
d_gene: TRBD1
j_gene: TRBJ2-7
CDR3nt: TGTGCCAGCATTAGGAGGACAGGGTACTACGAGCAGTACTTC
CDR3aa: CASIRRTGYYEQYF

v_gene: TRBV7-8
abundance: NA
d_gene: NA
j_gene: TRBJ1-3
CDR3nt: TGTGCCAGCAGCTTAGCTATGGGAGGCTTGGACACCATATATTTT
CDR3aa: CASSLAMGGLDTIYF

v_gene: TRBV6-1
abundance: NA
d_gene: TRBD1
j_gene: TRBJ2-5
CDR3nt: TGTGCCAGCAGTGAAGCGAACAGGGGGCAGGGGACCCAGTACTTC
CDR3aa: CASSEANRGQGTQYF